This TCR beta chain was found in a study of beta chain features in type 1 diabetes. At the level of the study: Summed over all samples, the examined sorted cells came to more than 85 million. Study results and caveats: Within each of all four CD4+ subsets, Type 1 diabetes patients had TCRB CDR3s that were moderately but significantly shorter. A closer apparent resemblance between naive, central memory and Treg TCRB repertoires was seen in patients than in healthy donors.

One heparinised draw of blood, averaging about 116 mL, came from each donor. Expressed TCRB transcripts were sequenced because the entire RNA isolate underwent reverse transcription. This table comes from immunoSEQ multiplex PCR, and its TCRdb copy is limited to in-frame clones, with some not included. The sample yields approximately 600,000 clones, roughly an eighth seen once. Germline-derived CDR1 and CDR2 are MDHEN and SYDVKM. The CDR3 runs 16 residues. The V end was cut by 5 bases, the J end by 0 bases, with 11 bases between. A few counts support this clone. The target antigen is unknown. The source is a man under 40 with type 1 diabetes. The sequenced material came from naive CD4+ T cells from blood. The chain employs TRBV28 and TRBJ1-6; D unresolved. The CDR3 sequence: CASSVPGSSYNSPLHF. The CDR3 nucleotides read TGTGCCAGCAGTGTACCGGGGAGCTCCTATAATTCACCCCTCCACTTT.